The entry below describes one TCR beta chain. The PCR employed 60 Vbeta primers together with 13 Jbeta primers. The method was immunoSEQ multiplex PCR; TCRdb's version includes in-frame clones alone and lacks a portion of them. The sample yields 150,000 to 200,000 clones, about 83% seen once. This entry comes from a study of cytomegalovirus exposure and HLA in healthy donors. Germline V lookup: CDR1 SGHDT, CDR2 YYEEEE. Trimming at V came to 6 bases and at J to 1 base, leaving 12 bases not matched to a gene. The CDR3 loop spans 16 amino acids. This chain connects TRBV5-6 to TRBJ2-7; 8 bases agree with TRBD1. Sequenced: PBMCs. The source of this sequence is a woman aged 25 to 39 in good health and CMV-seronegative. The CDR3 loop is CASNAGLQGASYEQYF. For the CDR3, the DNA is TGTGCCAGCAACGCCGGGCTTCAGGGGGCGTCCTACGAGCAGTACTTC.